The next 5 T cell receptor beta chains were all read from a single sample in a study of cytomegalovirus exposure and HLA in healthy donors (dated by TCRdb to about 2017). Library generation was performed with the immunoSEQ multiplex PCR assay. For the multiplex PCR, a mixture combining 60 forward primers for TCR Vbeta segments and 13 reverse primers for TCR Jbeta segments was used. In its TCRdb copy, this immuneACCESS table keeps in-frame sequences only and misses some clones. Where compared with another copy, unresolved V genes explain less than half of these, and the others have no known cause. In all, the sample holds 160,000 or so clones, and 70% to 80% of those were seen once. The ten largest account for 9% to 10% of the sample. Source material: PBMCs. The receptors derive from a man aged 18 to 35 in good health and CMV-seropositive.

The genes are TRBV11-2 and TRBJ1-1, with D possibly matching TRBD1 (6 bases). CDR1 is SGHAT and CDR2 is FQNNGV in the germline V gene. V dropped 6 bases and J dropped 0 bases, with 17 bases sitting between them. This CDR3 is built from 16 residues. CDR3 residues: CASSSLRQGLNTEAFF. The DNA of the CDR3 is TGTGCCAGCAGTTCTCTCCGCCAGGGGTTGAACACTGAAGCTTTCTTT.

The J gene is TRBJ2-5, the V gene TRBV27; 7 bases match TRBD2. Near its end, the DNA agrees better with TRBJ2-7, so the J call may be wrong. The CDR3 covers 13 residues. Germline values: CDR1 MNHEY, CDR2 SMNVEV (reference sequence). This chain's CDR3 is CASSLGGSYEQYF. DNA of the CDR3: TGTGCCAGCAGTTTGGGGGGGTCCTACGAGCAGTACTTC.

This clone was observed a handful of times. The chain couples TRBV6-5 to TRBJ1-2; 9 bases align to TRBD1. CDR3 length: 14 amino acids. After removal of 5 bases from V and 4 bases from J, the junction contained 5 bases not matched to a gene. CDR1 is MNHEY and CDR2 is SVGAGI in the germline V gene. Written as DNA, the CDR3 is TGTGCCAGCAGTACGACAGGGGGTTTCTATGGCTACACCTTC. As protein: CASSTTGGFYGYTF.

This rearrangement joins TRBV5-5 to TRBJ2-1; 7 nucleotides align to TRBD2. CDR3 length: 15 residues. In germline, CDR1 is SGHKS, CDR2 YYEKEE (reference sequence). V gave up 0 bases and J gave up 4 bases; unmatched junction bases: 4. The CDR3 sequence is CASSLAPGGYNEQFF. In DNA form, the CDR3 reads TGTGCCAGCAGCTTGGCGCCCGGGGGGTACAATGAGCAGTTCTTC.

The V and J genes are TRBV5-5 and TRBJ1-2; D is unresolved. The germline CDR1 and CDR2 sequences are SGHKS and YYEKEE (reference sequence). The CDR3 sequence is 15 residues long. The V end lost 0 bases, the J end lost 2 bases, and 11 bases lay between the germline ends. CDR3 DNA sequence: TGTGCCAGCAGCTTGGACGGGAGTGGGAACTATGGCTACACCTTC. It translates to CASSLDGSGNYGYTF.